Each of the 27 T cell receptor beta chains below was sequenced from the same sample in a study of Ad26.COV2.S vaccination and SARS-CoV-2 variants. Measured with immunoSEQ multiplex PCR; TCRdb has only the in-frame clones, and not every one. The sample holds just under 250,000 clones, approximately 87% seen once. Treatment described: around 19 received Ad26.COV2.S at low or high dose, single or two shots; a few received placebo; per-sample allocation not given. Samples came from day 63 after the first vaccine or placebo injection. The sequences come from peripheral blood, collected in a trial of Ad26.COV2.S vaccine versus placebo. The source of these receptors is a person aged 18-60 years who received the Ad26.COV2.S COVID-19 vaccine or a placebo.

The chain couples TRBV3-1 (or the pseudogene TRBV3-2) to TRBJ2-7, with 11 nucleotides matching TRBD2. Germline trimming cut 4 bases from V and 4 bases from J; bases unmatched to any gene: 3. This CDR3 comprises 14 residues. Germline CDR1 reads LGHDT; CDR2 reads YNNKEL (reference sequence). Here the CDR3 DNA reads TGTGCCAGCAGCCGTAGCGGGGGGGGGTACGAGCAGTACTTC. Its translation is CASSRSGGGYEQYF.

The chain uses TRBV6-6 and TRBJ2-3, with D perhaps being TRBD1 or TRBD2 (6 bases each). The germline V gene encodes CDR1 MNHNY and CDR2 SVGAGI (reference sequence). This CDR3 region has 14 residues. Trimming took 6 bases from V and 3 from J, leaving 13 bases between them. CDR3 in DNA: TGTGCCAGCAGGGGGGGCGGGCGGACAGATACGCAGTATTTT. Its protein is CASRGGGRTDTQYF.

V is TRBV10-3 and J is TRBJ2-3; no definite D call. Per germline, CDR1 ENHRY and CDR2 SYGVKD. V lost 9 bases and J 3 bases, leaving 13 bases between the germline ends. This CDR3 has 13 residues. This chain's CDR3 is CAIRYSSTDTQYF. CDR3 nucleotides: TGTGCCATTCGATACTCGTCAACAGATACGCAGTATTTT.

The chain uses TRBV7-9 and TRBJ2-7; D is perhaps TRBD2 (7 bases). This CDR3 is 15 amino acids long. V was clipped by 2 bases and J by 3 bases, with 14 bases between them. The germline V gene has CDR1 SEHNR and CDR2 FQNEAQ (reference sequence). DNA of the CDR3: TGTGCCAGCAGCTTATGGGGGCGGGAGATCTACGAGCAGTACTTC. It yields the protein CASSLWGREIYEQYF.

The chain is built from TRBV7-3 and TRBJ2-2; 7 nucleotides align to TRBD2. Germline V gene data show CDR1 as SGHTA and CDR2 as FQGTGA. The CDR3 totals 14 residues. The trim removed 4 bases at V and 7 bases at J, leaving 6 bases unmatched. The CDR3 region is CASSSGLVGGELFF. CDR3 nucleotide sequence: TGTGCCAGCAGCTCCGGACTAGTAGGCGGGGAGCTGTTTTTT.

The V and J genes are TRBV19 and TRBJ1-2; no clear D. This CDR3 spans 13 amino acids. Germline CDR1 is LNHDA and CDR2 is SQIVND (reference sequence). V was pared by 6 bases and J by 0 bases, with 8 bases between. DNA of the CDR3: TGTGCCAGTAGCCTCCAGACTAACTATGGCTACACCTTC. Translation gives CASSLQTNYGYTF.

The rearrangement joins TRBV19 to TRBJ1-5; a weak D match, TRBD1 (5 bases). The germline V gene has CDR1 LNHDA and CDR2 SQIVND (reference sequence). Trimming left V 6 bases short and J 5 bases short, with 8 bases between. The CDR3 runs 12 residues. CDR3 sequence reads: CASSTGYQPQHF. The DNA for the CDR3 is TGTGCCAGTAGCACAGGCTATCAGCCCCAGCATTTT.

The rearrangement joins TRBV3-1 (or the pseudogene TRBV3-2) to TRBJ1-5; 10 nucleotides align to TRBD1. CDR1 and CDR2 (germline): LGHDT, YNNKEL (reference sequence). The CDR3 spans 19 residues. V lost 4 bases and J lost 3; bases outside the gene matches: 15. The CDR3 nucleotides read TGTGCCAGCAGCCTGTCTGTGGGGACAGGGGTAGGGGACAATCAGCCCCAGCATTTT. It yields the protein CASSLSVGTGVGDNQPQHF.

CDR3 nucleotide sequence: TGTGCCAGCTCACCCCTTTTTCGATCCGGGACGACGAACACCGGGGAGCTGTTTTTT. Translated: CASSPLFRSGTTNTGELFF. J is TRBJ2-2 and V is TRBV18, with D tentatively TRBD1 or TRBD2 (5 bases each). The CDR3 has 19 residues. Trimming shortened V by 3 bases and J by 0 bases, and 20 bases separated the two germline ends. Germline V gives CDR1 KGHSH, CDR2 LQKENI.

This chain uses TRBV7-9 with TRBJ2-2, with D hard to call. Trimming shortened V by 3 bases and J by 5 bases, and 4 bases separated the two germline ends. Germline V gene data show CDR1 as SEHNR and CDR2 as FQNEAQ (reference sequence). The length of the CDR3 is 12 residues. The CDR3: CASSFSTGELFF. The DNA for the CDR3 is TGTGCCAGCAGCTTCTCGACCGGGGAGCTGTTTTTT. The full variable domain, completed using reference TRBV7-9 and TRBJ2-2, is DTGVSQNPRHKITKRGQNVTFRCDPISEHNRLYWYRQTLGQGPEFLTYFQNEAQLEKSRLLSDRFSAERPKGSFSTLEIQRTEQGDSAMYLCASSFSTGELFFGEGSRLTVL.

This chain links TRBV7-3 with TRBJ1-4, with D perhaps TRBD1 (5 bases). The CDR3 has 16 residues. Germline assignment: CDR1 SGHTA and CDR2 FQGTGA. Trimming stripped 5 bases from V and 0 bases from J, with 13 bases between. The chain's CDR3 is CASSRGPRTTNEKLFF. DNA of the CDR3: TGTGCCAGCAGCCGGGGACCGCGAACAACTAATGAAAAACTGTTTTTT.

The chain is built from TRBV24-1 and TRBJ2-1, with D perhaps TRBD2 (5 bases). The CDR3 loop spans 14 amino acids. Germline V gene sequence: CDR1 KGHDR, CDR2 SFDVKD. V lost 3 bases to trimming and J lost 5 bases, with 10 bases between them. The CDR3 DNA reads as TGTGCCACCAGTGATCCCAGGACTGACAATGAGCAGTTCTTC. Translating it yields CATSDPRTDNEQFF.

As DNA, the CDR3 is TGTGCCAGCAGCCCCACCCGGAGAGAGACCCAGTACTTC. Its protein product is CASSPTRRETQYF. The chain has TRBV6-5 and TRBJ2-5; D gene unclear. The V gene lost 6 bases and the J gene lost 4 bases, with 12 bases spanning the gap. The CDR3 has 13 residues. CDR1 and CDR2 from the germline V gene are MNHEY and SVGAGI.

This chain links TRBV6-5 with TRBJ2-1; 9 bases match TRBD2. Germline V gene lookup returns CDR1 MNHEY and CDR2 SVGAGI. The CDR3 contains 16 residues. V shed 2 bases and J 5 bases; nucleotides not matched to a gene: 7. The chain's CDR3 is CASSYAATSGNNEQFF. The DNA of the CDR3 is TGTGCCAGCAGTTACGCTGCGACTAGCGGCAACAATGAGCAGTTCTTC.

The V and J genes are TRBV5-4 and TRBJ1-1, with TRBD1 as a possible D gene (5 bases). CDR1 SGHNT and CDR2 YYREEE come from the germline V gene (reference sequence). V lost 0 bases and J 1 base, leaving 7 bases between the germline ends. The CDR3 is 14 residues long. CDR3 nucleotides: TGTGCCAGCAGCTTGGAAGGGGCGAACACTGAAGCTTTCTTT. Translation gives CASSLEGANTEAFF. Looking up the rest from reference TRBV5-4 and TRBJ1-1 gives the full variable domain: ETGVTQSPTHLIKTRGQQVTLRCSSQSGHNTVSWYQQALGQGPQFIFQYYREEENGRGNFPPRFSGLQFPNYSSELNVNALELDDSALYLCASSLEGANTEAFFGQGTRLTVV.

The chain joins TRBV19 to TRBJ2-1, with 8 bases fitting TRBD2. The CDR3 covers 17 residues. The J segment lost 3 bases and the V segment lost 0 bases, leaving 7 bases of the junction unmatched. Germline CDR1 reads LNHDA; CDR2 reads SQIVND (reference sequence). The CDR3, as DNA: TGTGCCAGTAGTATAGATCCAATAGCGGGATTCTACAATGAGCAGTTCTTC. Translated: CASSIDPIAGFYNEQFF.

The chain recombines TRBV5-1 with TRBJ2-2, with a possible D match to TRBD1 (5 bases). Trimming stripped 5 bases from V and 0 bases from J, with 11 bases between. CDR1 and CDR2 (germline): SGHRS, YFSETQ. The CDR3 totals 15 residues. The CDR3 DNA is TGCGCCAGCAGTTTAGGGGATACGAACACCGGGGAGCTGTTTTTT. Its translation is CASSLGDTNTGELFF.

This chain joins TRBV4-3 and TRBJ2-1, with 12 bases identical to TRBD2. The CDR3 has 17 residues. V was clipped by 1 base and J by 3 bases; unmatched bases: 4. CDR1 is LGHNA and CDR2 is YSLEER in the germline V gene. In DNA form, the CDR3 reads TGCGCCAGCAGCCAAGGACTACTAGCGGGAGGCTACAATGAGCAGTTCTTC. It is translated as CASSQGLLAGGYNEQFF.

As DNA, the CDR3 is TGTGCCAGCAGCTTGATCGGAGAATGGCAGTTCTTC. Amino acids: CASSLIGEWQFF. The chain joins TRBV11-2 to TRBJ2-1; D is unclear. CDR3 length: 12 residues. Trimming cost V 3 bases and J 12 bases, with 12 bases left between them. Germline CDR1 and CDR2: SGHAT and FQNNGV.

This clone has a handful of counts. The chain is built from TRBV6-5 and TRBJ1-4; TRBD1 is a possible D gene (5 bases). The CDR3 covers 14 residues. Germline CDR1 is MNHEY and CDR2 is SVGAGI. The V end lost 6 bases, the J end lost 2 bases, and 10 bases lay between the germline ends. CDR3 coding DNA: TGTGCCAGCAGGCAGGGTTACACTAATGAAAAACTGTTTTTT. It encodes CASRQGYTNEKLFF.

This CDR3 reads CASSYIGAVGEEKLFF. CDR3 sequence (DNA): TGTGCCAGCAGTTATATCGGGGCTGTCGGCGAAGAAAAACTGTTTTTT. The rearrangement joins TRBV28 to TRBJ1-4; tentatively, D is TRBD1 (5 bases). The CDR3 length is 16 residues. Trimming took 4 bases from V and 8 from J, leaving 20 bases between them. Germline V gene data show CDR1 as MDHEN and CDR2 as SYDVKM.

The chain couples TRBV4-3 to TRBJ2-2; the D gene could be TRBD1 or TRBD2 (5 bases each). Germline CDR1 is LGHNA and CDR2 is YSLEER. Trimming removed 0 bases at V and 5 bases at J, with 10 bases between. CDR3 length: 15 amino acids. The chain's CDR3 is CASSQDPGTTGELFF. Written as DNA, the CDR3 is TGCGCCAGCAGCCAAGATCCGGGGACGACCGGGGAGCTGTTTTTT.

The chain is built from TRBV6-6 and TRBJ2-5; 10 bases map to TRBD2. CDR3 length: 15 amino acids. The germline CDR1 and CDR2 sequences are MNHNY and SVGAGI (reference sequence). Losses at the gene ends were 2 bases for V and 5 bases for J; bases not matched to a gene: 5. This CDR3 reads CASSYLAGVRETQYF. CDR3 DNA: TGTGCCAGCAGTTACCTAGCGGGAGTGAGGGAGACCCAGTACTTC.

The rearrangement links TRBV28 to TRBJ1-2, with D possibly TRBD1 on 5 matching bases. The V gene lost 5 bases and the J gene lost 12 bases, with 16 bases spanning the gap. This CDR3 is built from 12 residues. Germline values: CDR1 MDHEN, CDR2 SYDVKM. Written as DNA, the CDR3 is TGTGCCAGCAGTCCGGGACTCCGTCTCCACACCTTC. Amino acids: CASSPGLRLHTF.

This clone appeared once. The chain couples TRBV2 to TRBJ1-4, with a possible D match to TRBD1 (5 bases). This CDR3 region has 15 residues. Germline values: CDR1 SNHLY, CDR2 FYNNEI. The germline V and J ends were trimmed by 8 bases and 8 bases, with 21 bases remaining between them. The CDR3 protein is CASDNDGTYGEKLFF. In nucleotides, the CDR3 is TGTGCCAGCGACAATGACGGGACTTACGGGGAAAAACTGTTTTTT. The full variable domain, its missing parts supplied by reference TRBV2 and TRBJ1-4, is EPEVTQTPSHQVTQMGQEVILRCVPISNHLYFYWYRQILGQKVEFLVSFYNNEISEKSEIFDDQFSVERPDGSNFTLKIRSTKLEDSAMYFCASDNDGTYGEKLFFGSGTQLSVL.

The chain uses TRBV9 and TRBJ2-7; D possibly corresponds to TRBD1 (5 bases). Trimming removed 0 bases at V and 3 bases at J, with 7 bases between. Germline CDR1 SGDLS, CDR2 YYNGEE. This CDR3 region has 13 residues. CDR3 in amino acids: CASSVGQLYEQYF. CDR3 coding DNA: TGTGCCAGCAGCGTAGGACAGCTCTACGAGCAGTACTTC.

This rearrangement joins TRBV6-5 to TRBJ2-5; 8 nucleotides align to TRBD2. The CDR3 spans 14 residues. Germline CDR1 MNHEY, CDR2 SVGAGI. V gave up 8 bases and J gave up 7 bases; unmatched junction bases: 12. DNA for the CDR3: TGTGCCAGCCTCGGACTAGCCGGCTTAGGGACCCAGTACTTC. Protein product: CASLGLAGLGTQYF.